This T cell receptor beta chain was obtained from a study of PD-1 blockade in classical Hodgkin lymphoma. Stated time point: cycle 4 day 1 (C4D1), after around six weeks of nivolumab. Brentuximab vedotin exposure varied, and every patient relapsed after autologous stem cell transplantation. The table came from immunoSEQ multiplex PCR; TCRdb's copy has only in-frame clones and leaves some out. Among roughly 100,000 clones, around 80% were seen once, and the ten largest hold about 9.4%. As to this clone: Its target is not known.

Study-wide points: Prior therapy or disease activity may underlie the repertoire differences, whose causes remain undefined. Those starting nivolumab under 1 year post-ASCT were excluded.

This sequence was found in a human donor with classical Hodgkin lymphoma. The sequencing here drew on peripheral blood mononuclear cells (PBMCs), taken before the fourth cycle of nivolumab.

The CDR3: CASSFGVNTGELFF. The DNA for the CDR3 is TGTGCCAGCAGTTTCGGGGTTAACACCGGGGAGCTGTTTTTT. This chain links TRBV6-5 with TRBJ2-2; tentatively, D is TRBD2 (5 bases). The germline V gene has CDR1 MNHEY and CDR2 SVGAGI. The CDR3 contains 14 residues. V lost 4 bases and J lost 2, with 8 bases in between.